These T cell receptor beta chains were read from a single sample in a study of T-cell reconstitution after alpha-beta-depleted transplantation in children. TCRdb re-called the PCR reads through MiXCR, storing one row per CDR3 protein. This repertoire shows about 830,000 distinct CDR3 sequences, approximately 15% found once; its top ten account for roughly 5%. The sample consisted of PBMCs, mostly from graft donor cells, taken 360 days after TCRalphabeta/CD19-depleted stem cell transplant. The receptors here all came from a male patient younger than 18 who had a stem cell transplant for acute lymphoblastic leukemia, so the T cells may come from the graft donor. Each CDR3 is given with its conserved first and last residue. A D gene is named only where the DNA matches it firmly. Clone size is given for some rows only: seen once, a few or many times, or a class if the clone is expanded.

v_call,cdr3_length,d_call,clone_size,j_call,cdr3_nt,cdr3_aa
TRBV5-6,12,TRBD2,.,TRBJ2-7,TGTGCCACCAGGACTAGCCCCTACGAGCAGTACTTC,CATRTSPYEQYF
TRBV7-8,16,.,few,TRBJ2-7,TGTGCCAGCAGACTCAAGAATTTAGCTAGTAGCTACGAGCAGTACTTC,CASRLKNLASSYEQYF
TRBV6-6,12,.,.,TRBJ2-3,TGTGCCAGCAGTTATCAAGAGAATACGCAGTATTTT,CASSYQENTQYF
TRBV27,15,.,many,TRBJ2-7,TGTGCCAGCAGTTTATCGTCGGGGGTCTCCTACGAGCAGTACTTC,CASSLSSGVSYEQYF
TRBV7-6,14,.,many,TRBJ2-7,TGTGCCAGCAGCTTCCACAAGGGGGACTACGAGCAGTACTTC,CASSFHKGDYEQYF
TRBV7-9,15,TRBD2,.,TRBJ2-5,TGTGCCAGCAGCTTGCTAGCGGGCCCTCAAGAGACCCAGTACTTC,CASSLLAGPQETQYF
TRBV7-2,13,.,few,TRBJ2-2,TGTGCCAGCAGCTTATACCGAGAGAGGGAGCTGTTTTTT,CASSLYRERELFF
TRBV9,17,.,few,TRBJ2-3,TGTGCCAGCAGCGTAGACCCCAGGCAGGGGAGGGCAGATACGCAGTATTTT,CASSVDPRQGRADTQYF
TRBV12-3/TRBV12-4,12,.,few,TRBJ2-1,TGTGCCAGCAGTTTTGTCCGGCCTGAGCAGTTCTTC,CASSFVRPEQFF
TRBV7-9,15,TRBD2,few,TRBJ2-7,TGTGCCAGCAGCTCCCCCGCAGCGGGAGCCTACGAGCAGTACTTC,CASSSPAAGAYEQYF
TRBV6-5,19,TRBD1,.,TRBJ2-7,TGTGCCAGCAGTTCGGTGGGACAGGTTCCACCCTTTCGCCACTACGAGCAGTACTTC,CASSSVGQVPPFRHYEQYF
TRBV29-1,15,.,.,TRBJ1-5,TGCAGCGTTGTGATCGGGAGTCATAGCAATCAGCCCCAGCATTTT,CSVVIGSHSNQPQHF
TRBV5-1,16,.,.,TRBJ2-4,TGCGCCAGCAGCACAGGGACCGCGCACGGCCAAAACATTCAGTACTTC,CASSTGTAHGQNIQYF
TRBV12-3/TRBV12-4,14,.,few,TRBJ1-4,TGTGCCAGCAGTTTGTTTGGGGGTAATGAAAAACTGTTTTTT,CASSLFGGNEKLFF
TRBV20-1,13,TRBD1,many,TRBJ2-3,TGCAGTGCATCTATAGGGGGCGAAGATACGCAGTATTTT,CSASIGGEDTQYF
TRBV24-1,17,TRBD2,few,TRBJ2-3,TGTGCCACCAGTGATTTCGAGACTAGCGGGAGCACAGATACGCAGTATTTT,CATSDFETSGSTDTQYF
TRBV4-1,15,.,few,TRBJ2-5,TGCGCCAGCAGCCAAGTTTTATTGGGCCAAGAGACCCAGTACTTC,CASSQVLLGQETQYF
TRBV29-1,18,TRBD1,.,TRBJ2-3,TGCAGCGTTGAGGCAGGGGGCGCGATGTGGGCCACCACAGATACGCAGTATTTT,CSVEAGGAMWATTDTQYF
TRBV20-1,15,TRBD1,.,TRBJ2-5,TGCAGTGCTTCGAGACAGGGGGCGAGGCAAGAGACCCAGTACTTC,CSASRQGARQETQYF
TRBV5-1,15,.,few,TRBJ2-5,TGCGCCAGCAGCTTGCAAGGTTCGGTTTACGAGACCCAGTACTTC,CASSLQGSVYETQYF
TRBV10-2,15,.,.,TRBJ2-1,TGCGCCAGCATGCCCCTGGAGGGCCCCTACAATGAGCAGTTCTTC,CASMPLEGPYNEQFF
TRBV9,14,.,many,TRBJ1-1,TGTGCCAGCAGCCAGCTAAGGTTGACTGATGAAGCTTTCTTT,CASSQLRLTDEAFF